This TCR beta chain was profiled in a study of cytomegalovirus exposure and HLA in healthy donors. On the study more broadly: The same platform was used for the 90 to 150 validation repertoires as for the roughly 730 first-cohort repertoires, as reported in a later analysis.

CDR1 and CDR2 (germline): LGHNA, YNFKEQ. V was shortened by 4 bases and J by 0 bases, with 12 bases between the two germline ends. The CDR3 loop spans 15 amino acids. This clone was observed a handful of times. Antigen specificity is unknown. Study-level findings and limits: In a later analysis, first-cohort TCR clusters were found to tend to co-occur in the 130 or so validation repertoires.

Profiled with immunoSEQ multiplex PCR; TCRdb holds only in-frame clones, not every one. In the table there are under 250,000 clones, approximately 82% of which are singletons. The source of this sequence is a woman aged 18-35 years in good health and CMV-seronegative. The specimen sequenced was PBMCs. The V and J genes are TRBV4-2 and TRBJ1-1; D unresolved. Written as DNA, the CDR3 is TGTGCCAGCAGCCCCGGGGAGCAGATGAACACTGAAGCTTTCTTT. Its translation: CASSPGEQMNTEAFF.